These T cell receptor beta chains were read from a single sample in a study of post-analysis software for immune sequencing data. TCRdb independently ran MiXCR on the PCR reads; one entry per CDR3 protein. In the table there are 350,000 to 450,000 distinct CDR3 sequences, about a third of which are singletons. The sequenced sample was blood. All receptors come from a girl aged 10-17 years with multiple sclerosis. The CDR3 runs from the conserved cysteine through the conserved F or W. Each record gives: J gene, V gene, D gene, clone size, CDR3 DNA, CDR3 protein. The D gene is left open where the match is weak. Some rows mark clone size as missing; the rest say once, few, many or name a class of expanded clone.

J gene: TRBJ2-7; V gene: TRBV20-1; D gene: TRBD2; clone size: -; CDR3 DNA: TGCAGTGCTAGAGGGAATAGCGGGGGCCGGGAGCAGTACTTC; CDR3 protein: CSARGNSGGREQYF
J gene: TRBJ2-5; V gene: TRBV7-9; D gene: -; clone size: -; CDR3 DNA: TGCGCCAGCAGCCGAGCTAAGGGGGCCCAGTACTTC; CDR3 protein: CASSRAKGAQYF
J gene: TRBJ2-3; V gene: TRBV2; D gene: TRBD1; clone size: few; CDR3 DNA: TGTGCCAGCAGGACGACAGGGGCAGATACGCAGTATTTT; CDR3 protein: CASRTTGADTQYF
J gene: TRBJ2-3; V gene: TRBV27; D gene: -; clone size: -; CDR3 DNA: TGTGCCAGCTCCAAGGAACTTCGGGGTACAGATACGCAGTATTTT; CDR3 protein: CASSKELRGTDTQYF
J gene: TRBJ2-3; V gene: TRBV3-1; D gene: TRBD2; clone size: -; CDR3 DNA: TGTGCCAGCACCGAGACAACTAGCGGGGCAGATACGCAGTATTTT; CDR3 protein: CASTETTSGADTQYF
J gene: TRBJ1-2; V gene: TRBV20-1; D gene: -; clone size: -; CDR3 DNA: TGCAGTGCCCACGGACACGAGCTATCTGGCTACACCTTC; CDR3 protein: CSAHGHELSGYTF
J gene: TRBJ1-2; V gene: TRBV6-1; D gene: TRBD1; clone size: -; CDR3 DNA: TGTGCCAGCACAAGGGACAGAGCTAACTATGGCTACACCTTC; CDR3 protein: CASTRDRANYGYTF
J gene: TRBJ2-7; V gene: TRBV9; D gene: -; clone size: -; CDR3 DNA: TGTGCCAGCAGCGTAGTCGGTGGTGGGCAGGGCGAGCAGTACTTC; CDR3 protein: CASSVVGGGQGEQYF
J gene: TRBJ2-7; V gene: TRBV7-2; D gene: TRBD2; clone size: -; CDR3 DNA: TGTGCCAGCAGCCTTGAGCGGGGGGGCGGCGAGCAGTACTTC; CDR3 protein: CASSLERGGGEQYF
J gene: TRBJ2-1; V gene: TRBV4-1; D gene: -; clone size: -; CDR3 DNA: TGCGCCAGCAGCCAAATACAGGTTTTTGAGCAGTTCTTC; CDR3 protein: CASSQIQVFEQFF
J gene: TRBJ2-1; V gene: TRBV5-5; D gene: -; clone size: many; CDR3 DNA: TGTGCCAGCAGTTCTGGGGGCCGCTCCTACAATGAGCAGTTCTTC; CDR3 protein: CASSSGGRSYNEQFF
J gene: TRBJ2-1; V gene: TRBV12-3/TRBV12-4; D gene: -; clone size: few; CDR3 DNA: TGTGCCAGCAGAAACAGGGATGAGCAGTTCTTC; CDR3 protein: CASRNRDEQFF
J gene: TRBJ1-6; V gene: TRBV5-6; D gene: -; clone size: -; CDR3 DNA: TGTGCCAGCAGCTTGGTCGCGAGCTATAATTCACCCCTCCACTTT; CDR3 protein: CASSLVASYNSPLHF
J gene: TRBJ1-5; V gene: TRBV7-3; D gene: -; clone size: many; CDR3 DNA: TGTGCCAGCAGCCTCCCCCGGCAGGGTTGCAATCAGCCCCAGCATTTT; CDR3 protein: CASSLPRQGCNQPQHF
J gene: TRBJ1-2; V gene: TRBV6-2/TRBV6-3; D gene: -; clone size: -; CDR3 DNA: TGTGCCAGCAGTACCCCGAGGGGAGGCTACACCTTC; CDR3 protein: CASSTPRGGYTF
J gene: TRBJ2-4; V gene: TRBV5-4; D gene: TRBD1; clone size: few; CDR3 DNA: TGTGCCAGCAGCCGTGGGACAGGGGAAGCCAAAAACATTCAGTACTTC; CDR3 protein: CASSRGTGEAKNIQYF
J gene: TRBJ2-3; V gene: TRBV9; D gene: -; clone size: -; CDR3 DNA: TGTGCCAGCGGCACAGATACGCAGTATTTT; CDR3 protein: CASGTDTQYF
J gene: TRBJ2-7; V gene: TRBV27; D gene: TRBD2; clone size: -; CDR3 DNA: TGTGCCAGCAGTTCTCCAGCGGGGGACTCCTACGAGCAGTACTTC; CDR3 protein: CASSSPAGDSYEQYF
J gene: TRBJ1-4; V gene: TRBV6-1; D gene: TRBD1; clone size: -; CDR3 DNA: TGTGCCAGCAGTCCCGGGACAGGAAGAGGTGGGGGCGAAAAACTGTTTTTT; CDR3 protein: CASSPGTGRGGGEKLFF
J gene: TRBJ1-2; V gene: TRBV4-1; D gene: -; clone size: few; CDR3 DNA: TGCGCCAGCAGTCCTAAAGGACAGTCGGGGGGCAGGGGCTACACCTTC; CDR3 protein: CASSPKGQSGGRGYTF
J gene: TRBJ1-1; V gene: TRBV4-1; D gene: -; clone size: -; CDR3 DNA: TGCGTCAGCAGCCAAGAAGCACAGAGGACTGAAGCTTTCTTT; CDR3 protein: CVSSQEAQRTEAFF
J gene: TRBJ2-3; V gene: TRBV5-6; D gene: TRBD1; clone size: few; CDR3 DNA: TGTGCCAGCAGCTCCCCCACGGGACAGATCACAGATACGCAGTATTTT; CDR3 protein: CASSSPTGQITDTQYF
J gene: TRBJ1-2; V gene: TRBV9; D gene: -; clone size: -; CDR3 DNA: TGTGCCAGCAGCCACTTTGGCGGCTACACCTTC; CDR3 protein: CASSHFGGYTF
J gene: TRBJ1-1; V gene: TRBV5-1; D gene: -; clone size: -; CDR3 DNA: TGCGCCAGCAGCATGCAGGGGTTAGGAACTGAAGCTTTCTTT; CDR3 protein: CASSMQGLGTEAFF
J gene: TRBJ1-1; V gene: TRBV12-3/TRBV12-4; D gene: TRBD1; clone size: -; CDR3 DNA: TGTGCCAGCAGTCGTGGACAGGGAGTATACACTGAAGCTTTCTTT; CDR3 protein: CASSRGQGVYTEAFF
J gene: TRBJ1-1; V gene: TRBV7-2; D gene: -; clone size: -; CDR3 DNA: TGTGCCAGCACCGGTCCGGGGAACACTGAAGCTTTCTTT; CDR3 protein: CASTGPGNTEAFF
J gene: TRBJ2-7; V gene: TRBV5-6; D gene: -; clone size: -; CDR3 DNA: TGTGCCAGCAGCTTTGGCGGCTCAGCCTACGAGCAGTACTTC; CDR3 protein: CASSFGGSAYEQYF
J gene: TRBJ2-7; V gene: TRBV6-2/TRBV6-3; D gene: -; clone size: -; CDR3 DNA: TGTGCCAGCAGTTACCCCGCTTACGAGCAGTACTTC; CDR3 protein: CASSYPAYEQYF
J gene: TRBJ2-3; V gene: TRBV12-3/TRBV12-4; D gene: TRBD2; clone size: -; CDR3 DNA: TGTGCCAGCAAGCGGGGGCAAGATACGCAGTATTTT; CDR3 protein: CASKRGQDTQYF
J gene: TRBJ2-5; V gene: TRBV29-1; D gene: -; clone size: few; CDR3 DNA: TGCAGCGTTGGAGGAGCCCAAGAGACCCAGTACTTC; CDR3 protein: CSVGGAQETQYF
J gene: TRBJ2-7; V gene: TRBV12-3/TRBV12-4; D gene: -; clone size: few; CDR3 DNA: TGTGCCAGCAGTTTAGTCTTCCACGAGCAGTACTTC; CDR3 protein: CASSLVFHEQYF
J gene: TRBJ2-1; V gene: TRBV6-5; D gene: TRBD1; clone size: once; CDR3 DNA: TGTGCCAGCAGTCGGGACAGGGGGTTTAGCAATGAGCAGTTCTTC; CDR3 protein: CASSRDRGFSNEQFF
J gene: TRBJ1-4; V gene: TRBV6-1; D gene: TRBD1; clone size: -; CDR3 DNA: TGTGCCAGCAGGCACAGGGGGCGAGATGAAAAACTGTTTTTT; CDR3 protein: CASRHRGRDEKLFF
J gene: TRBJ2-1; V gene: TRBV13; D gene: -; clone size: -; CDR3 DNA: TGTGCCAGCAGCACCCGTGGACAGTTTGAGCAGTTCTTC; CDR3 protein: CASSTRGQFEQFF
J gene: TRBJ2-5; V gene: TRBV6-5; D gene: TRBD2; clone size: -; CDR3 DNA: TGTGCCAGCAGGCCCACTAGCGGGGAGAAGACCCAGTACTTC; CDR3 protein: CASRPTSGEKTQYF
J gene: TRBJ1-1; V gene: TRBV20-1; D gene: -; clone size: once; CDR3 DNA: TGCAGTGCTCTTGGGGGCACCCCCGAAGCTTTCTTT; CDR3 protein: CSALGGTPEAFF
J gene: TRBJ2-5; V gene: TRBV28; D gene: -; clone size: few; CDR3 DNA: TGTGCCAGCAGTTTATCAGGGTGGGAGCAGTACTTC; CDR3 protein: CASSLSGWEQYF
J gene: TRBJ1-1; V gene: TRBV14; D gene: TRBD1; clone size: -; CDR3 DNA: TGTGCCAGCAGCCCGGGACAGGGGGTTCGAGCTTTCTTT; CDR3 protein: CASSPGQGVRAFF
J gene: TRBJ2-5; V gene: TRBV5-1; D gene: -; clone size: once; CDR3 DNA: TGCGCCAGCAGCTTGGGACCCAGCGTCCAAGAGACCCAGTACTTC; CDR3 protein: CASSLGPSVQETQYF
J gene: TRBJ1-4; V gene: TRBV5-1; D gene: TRBD1; clone size: -; CDR3 DNA: TGCGCCAGCAGCCCAACAGGGGTAGGGACTAATGAAAAACTGTTTTTT; CDR3 protein: CASSPTGVGTNEKLFF
J gene: TRBJ1-4; V gene: TRBV7-9; D gene: -; clone size: few; CDR3 DNA: TGTGCCAGCAGCTTACAGGACCCTCGGGAAAAACTGTTTTTT; CDR3 protein: CASSLQDPREKLFF
J gene: TRBJ2-5; V gene: TRBV5-1; D gene: -; clone size: few; CDR3 DNA: TGCGCCAGCAGCTTAACGGAGCAGGTGGAGACCCAGTACTTC; CDR3 protein: CASSLTEQVETQYF
J gene: TRBJ2-3; V gene: TRBV29-1; D gene: TRBD1; clone size: many; CDR3 DNA: TGCAGCGCTGGGACAGACGCAGATACGCAGTATTTT; CDR3 protein: CSAGTDADTQYF
J gene: TRBJ1-1; V gene: TRBV6-5; D gene: -; clone size: -; CDR3 DNA: TGTGCCAGCACCCTGGACCGGGACGGTGAAGCTTTCTTT; CDR3 protein: CASTLDRDGEAFF
J gene: TRBJ2-7; V gene: TRBV5-1; D gene: TRBD1; clone size: -; CDR3 DNA: TGCGCCAGCAGCCCTAGACAGGGAAGGTGGGACCTCGAGCAGTACTTC; CDR3 protein: CASSPRQGRWDLEQYF
J gene: TRBJ1-5; V gene: TRBV20-1; D gene: -; clone size: -; CDR3 DNA: TGCAGTGCTAGATCCAGGGGCCCCCTGGAGCAGCCCCAGCATTTT; CDR3 protein: CSARSRGPLEQPQHF
J gene: TRBJ2-5; V gene: TRBV18; D gene: -; clone size: -; CDR3 DNA: TGTGCCAGCTCACCACTTGACCGGCAAGAGACCCAGTACTTC; CDR3 protein: CASSPLDRQETQYF
J gene: TRBJ1-1; V gene: TRBV10-3; D gene: TRBD1; clone size: -; CDR3 DNA: TGTGCCATCAGGAGGGCCCCGGGACAGGGGACTGAAGCTTTCTTT; CDR3 protein: CAIRRAPGQGTEAFF
J gene: TRBJ2-3; V gene: TRBV7-6; D gene: TRBD1; clone size: -; CDR3 DNA: TGTGCCAGCAGCTTTCGGACAGGGCCAGGCACAGATACGCAGTATTTT; CDR3 protein: CASSFRTGPGTDTQYF
J gene: TRBJ1-6; V gene: TRBV9; D gene: -; clone size: -; CDR3 DNA: TGTGCCAGCAGCTCCGGACAGTACACGGTCTATAATTCACCCCTCCACTTT; CDR3 protein: CASSSGQYTVYNSPLHF
J gene: TRBJ2-1; V gene: TRBV2; D gene: TRBD1; clone size: -; CDR3 DNA: TGTGCCAGCAATGGACAGGGAACCTACAATGAGCAGTTCTTC; CDR3 protein: CASNGQGTYNEQFF
J gene: TRBJ2-7; V gene: TRBV4-1; D gene: -; clone size: many; CDR3 DNA: TGCGCCAGCAGCCAAGTTCGGTTACAGGGCCTCGGGGAGCAGTACTTC; CDR3 protein: CASSQVRLQGLGEQYF